This T cell receptor (beta chain) was identified in a study of cytomegalovirus exposure and HLA in healthy donors. Use of 60 Vbeta and 13 Jbeta primers characterized the PCR. Sequenced by immunoSEQ multiplex PCR; TCRdb stores in-frame clones only, minus some. The profile shows 150,000 to 200,000 clones, roughly four fifths of them singletons. With 4 bases clipped from V and 5 bases from J, the junction kept 9 bases outside the gene matches. The CDR3 has 15 amino acids. Germline CDR1 and CDR2: SGDLS and YYNGEE. Notes on this clone: Its antigen remains unknown.

Study findings and constraints: Reports indicated that the classifier achieved high specificity and sensitivity in diagnosing cytomegalovirus status.

Sample: PBMCs. The V gene is TRBV9, the J gene TRBJ2-5; 9 positions agree with TRBD1. The clonotype was recovered from a man in his fifties or sixties in good health and CMV-seropositive. The CDR3 reads CASSPGDRVFETQYF. In nucleotides, the CDR3 is TGTGCCAGCAGCCCCGGGGACAGGGTATTCGAGACCCAGTACTTC.